This T cell receptor beta chain stems from a study of T-cell memory formation after mild COVID-19. Turning to this clonotype: Its matching antigen is unknown.

The study, taken as a whole, reports: Day 15 to 85 contractors were CD4/CD8 balanced; later expanders leaned CD4+. The authors did not confirm SARS-CoV-2 specificity of second-wave clones peaking day 37. Memory cells collected pre-infection included some clones that later responded, suggesting cross-reactive memory joined.

Amplification by 5'RACE using constant-segment primers produced TCR alpha and TCR beta cDNA libraries that carried sample barcodes and UMIs. TCRdb fed the 5' RACE reads into MiXCR, producing one record per CDR3 protein. The data show about 560,000 distinct CDR3 sequences, around 15% seen once. This sequence was found in an adult woman who had mild COVID-19 (a few samples of this study predate the infection). Cell type and time point are not known. Sequences were obtained from PBMCs or a T cell subset sorted from them (not recorded which).

CDR3 coding DNA: TGTGCCAGCAGTTCCCGAGGGAGGGGTCGTTCCGAAAAACTGTTTTTT. The encoded protein is CASSSRGRGRSEKLFF. This sequence joins TRBV28 and TRBJ1-4, with D tentatively TRBD1 (5 bases). Germline V CDR1 and CDR2: MDHEN, SYDVKM. V was cut by 4 bases and J by 8 bases, with 20 bases left in between. The CDR3 is 16 amino acids.